Listed here are 28 T cell receptor beta chains from one sample, sequenced in a study of OX40 agonist ivuxolimab in advanced cancers. The assay was immunoSEQ multiplex PCR, and TCRdb's table has in-frame clones only and misses some. The profile shows around 33,000 clones, roughly 80% of them singletons. Here the sequenced sample was CD4+ or CD8+ T cells sorted from blood, taken in a trial of the OX40 agonist ivuxolimab. The receptors here all came from an adult with an advanced solid tumor such as melanoma, head and neck, liver or kidney cancer.

For the CDR3, the DNA is TGTGCCAGCTCACCGGATATGGGAAGAACTGAAGCTTTCTTT. Its protein product is CASSPDMGRTEAFF. V usage is TRBV18 and J usage is TRBJ1-1; D unresolved. Germline lookup yields CDR1 KGHSH and CDR2 LQKENI. Trimming cost V 3 bases and J 5 bases, with 13 bases left between them. CDR3 length equals 14 residues.

This clone has more than one count but fewer than ten. In nucleotides, the CDR3 is TGTGCCAGTAGTCTCACAGGGGGCGCGAATGGCTACACCTTC. Protein sequence: CASSLTGGANGYTF. The V call is TRBV19, the J call TRBJ1-2, with TRBD1 identical over 9 bases. The V and J ends lost 5 bases and 6 bases, in that order; junction bases with no gene match: 7. This CDR3 comprises 14 residues. From germline, CDR1 is LNHDA and CDR2 SQIVND (reference sequence).

The rearrangement uses TRBV19 and TRBJ2-2; 8 bases line up with TRBD1. The germline V gene has CDR1 LNHDA and CDR2 SQIVND (reference sequence). V trimming: 4 bases; J trimming: 7 bases; junction bases outside the gene matches: 11. CDR3 length equals 16 residues. DNA of the CDR3: TGTGCCAGTAGTAACGGACAGGGTGGAACAGGCGGGGAGCTGTTTTTT. Amino acids: CASSNGQGGTGGELFF.

This clone was recorded a few times. The J gene is TRBJ2-3, the V gene TRBV30; a weak D match, TRBD1 (5 bases). This CDR3 contains 15 residues. CDR1 and CDR2 (germline): GTSNPN, SVGIG (reference sequence). Trimming removed 0 bases from V and 5 bases from J, with 15 bases in between. CDR3: CAWSVQGMGRDTQYF. CDR3 coding DNA: TGTGCCTGGAGTGTACAAGGAATGGGGCGAGATACGCAGTATTTT.

The chain employs TRBV11-2 and TRBJ2-3, with D maybe TRBD1 (5 bases). The CDR3 has 13 amino acids. Germline V CDR1 and CDR2: SGHAT, FQNNGV. Trimming pared 0 bases from V and 8 bases from J, leaving 9 bases between. The chain's CDR3 is CASSLEAQGTQYF. The CDR3 nucleotides read TGTGCCAGCAGCTTAGAGGCGCAGGGTACGCAGTATTTT.

The chain couples TRBV6-1 to TRBJ1-2, with D possibly being TRBD1 (5 bases). V was cut by 4 bases and J by 6 bases, with 12 bases left in between. CDR3 length: 13 residues. From germline, CDR1 is MNHNS and CDR2 SASEGT. CDR3 in amino acids: CASSGSGAHGYTF. The CDR3 DNA is TGTGCCAGCAGTGGTTCCGGGGCGCATGGCTACACCTTC.

The J gene is TRBJ2-1, the V gene TRBV4-1; TRBD2 aligns across 11 bases. The germline V gene encodes CDR1 MGHRA and CDR2 YSYEKL. With 8 bases clipped from V and 6 bases from J, the junction kept 9 bases outside the gene matches. The CDR3 has 15 residues. The CDR3 is CASLPTSGRGNEQFF. CDR3 bases: TGCGCCAGCCTCCCCACTAGCGGGAGAGGCAATGAGCAGTTCTTC.

V gene TRBV6-4 combines with J gene TRBJ2-3; 11 bases are shared with TRBD2. The V and J ends lost 2 bases and 4 bases, in that order; junction bases with no gene match: 5. CDR1 MRHNA and CDR2 SNTAGT come from the germline V gene. This CDR3 spans 16 amino acids. CDR3 region: CASSDVAGGTADTQYF. The CDR3 DNA is TGTGCCAGCAGTGACGTAGCGGGGGGGACTGCAGATACGCAGTATTTT.

The chain has TRBV18 and TRBJ2-7; 8 positions match TRBD1. The length of the CDR3 is 15 residues. The V and J ends lost 6 bases and 5 bases, in that order; junction bases with no gene match: 12. The germline gives CDR1 KGHSH, CDR2 LQKENI. The CDR3 reads CASSLSGGRSHEQYF. The CDR3, as DNA: TGTGCCAGCTCGCTGTCAGGGGGCCGGTCCCACGAGCAGTACTTC.

The chain carries TRBV19 and TRBJ2-3; weak D call: TRBD2 (5 bases). CDR1 is LNHDA and CDR2 is SQIVND in the germline V gene (reference sequence). V was clipped by 6 bases and J by 0 bases, with 7 bases between them. This CDR3 is built from 13 residues. The CDR3 loop reads CASRRTSTDTQYF. Here the CDR3 DNA reads TGTGCCAGTAGAAGGACTAGCACAGATACGCAGTATTTT. The full variable domain, rest sourced from reference TRBV19 and TRBJ2-3, is DGGITQSPKYLFRKEGQNVTLSCEQNLNHDAMYWYRQDPGQGLRLIYYSQIVNDFQKGDIAEGYSVSREKKESFPLTVTSAQKNPTAFYLCASRRTSTDTQYFGPGTRLTVL.

In this sample, this clone turned up once. The chain is built from TRBV28 and TRBJ1-4; maybe TRBD1 (5 bases). Germline CDR1 MDHEN, CDR2 SYDVKM. Trimming left V 6 bases short and J 8 bases short, with 22 bases between. The CDR3 runs 16 residues. Here the CDR3 reads CASRGRGRPRGEKLFF. The CDR3 nucleotides are TGTGCCAGCAGGGGACGGGGCAGGCCTAGGGGCGAAAAACTGTTTTTT.

The chain employs TRBV9 and TRBJ1-1; no reliable D call. Trimming took off 4 bases at V and 4 bases at J, with 11 bases between the two ends. The CDR3 consists of 13 residues. Germline CDR1 reads SGDLS; CDR2 reads YYNGEE. In nucleotides, the CDR3 is TGTGCCAGCAGCCCATTGGGAGCCACTGAAGCTTTCTTT. Protein product: CASSPLGATEAFF.

V gene TRBV7-2 combines with J gene TRBJ2-5; TRBD2 is a possible D gene (5 bases). The ends were cut back, 5 bases at V and 5 bases at J, with 9 bases in the middle. The CDR3 consists of 12 residues. The germline gives CDR1 SGHTA, CDR2 FQGNSA. CDR3 protein: CASSPGWETQYF. In nucleotides, the CDR3 is TGTGCCAGCAGCCCGGGATGGGAGACCCAGTACTTC.

The rearrangement joins TRBV4-3 to TRBJ1-1, with no clear D. Trimming shortened V by 1 base and J by 3 bases, and 15 bases separated the two germline ends. CDR1 LGHNA and CDR2 YSLEER come from the germline V gene. This CDR3 contains 16 residues. The CDR3, as DNA: TGCGCCAGCAGCCAAGGAGGGTACCGCCCTGACACTGAAGCTTTCTTT. Translating gives CASSQGGYRPDTEAFF.

This clone was seen once. This chain joins TRBV28 and TRBJ1-3; possibly TRBD1 for D (5 bases). The germline V gene has CDR1 MDHEN and CDR2 SYDVKM. The CDR3 runs to 15 residues. The V gene lost 8 bases and the J gene lost 0 bases, with 14 bases spanning the gap. This chain's CDR3 is CASRPGTYSGNTIYF. The CDR3 region has the DNA TGTGCCAGCCGACCAGGGACTTACTCTGGAAACACCATATATTTT.

CDR3 in DNA: TGTGCCAGCTCACCATCGAACAGCCTAGGGACTGAAGCTTTCTTT. This encodes CASSPSNSLGTEAFF. This rearrangement joins TRBV18 to TRBJ1-1; D is undetermined. The CDR3 loop spans 15 amino acids. The germline gives CDR1 KGHSH, CDR2 LQKENI. Trimming removed 2 bases at V and 5 bases at J, with 15 bases between.

The chain recombines TRBV9 with TRBJ2-3; D uncertain. The CDR3 has 16 residues. The germline CDR1 and CDR2 sequences are SGDLS and YYNGEE. V lost 0 bases and J lost 3, with 14 bases in between. CDR3 sequence reads: CASSVGAFRQTDTQYF. The CDR3 DNA follows: TGTGCCAGCAGCGTAGGTGCCTTTCGGCAGACAGATACGCAGTATTTT.

V and J are TRBV5-6 and TRBJ2-5; D is undetermined. Trimming left V 2 bases short and J 0 bases short, with 5 bases between. Germline-derived CDR1 and CDR2 are SGHDT and YYEEEE. The CDR3 is 13 residues long. The CDR3 sequence is CASSFTDQETQYF. CDR3 bases: TGTGCCAGCAGCTTCACAGACCAAGAGACCCAGTACTTC. Drawing the rest from reference TRBV5-6 and TRBJ2-5, the complete variable domain is DAGVTQSPTHLIKTRGQQVTLRCSPKSGHDTVSWYQQALGQGPQFIFQYYEEEERQRGNFPDRFSGHQFPNYSSELNVNALLLGDSALYLCASSFTDQETQYFGPGTRLLVL.

The chain links TRBV6-5 to TRBJ2-1; D is uncertain. V was clipped by 6 bases and J by 7 bases, with 16 bases between them. The CDR3 is 14 residues long. Per the germline V gene, CDR1 is MNHEY and CDR2 is SVGAGI. This CDR3 is CASRVGYAANEQFF. The CDR3 DNA follows: TGTGCCAGCAGGGTGGGGTATGCAGCGAATGAGCAGTTCTTC.

This clone rates as medium-sized. The chain links TRBV6-1 to TRBJ1-1; possibly TRBD1 for D (5 bases). Germline V lookup: CDR1 MNHNS, CDR2 SASEGT. Trimming cost V 11 bases and J 4 bases, with 17 bases left between them. The CDR3 length is 13 residues. The CDR3 nucleotides read TGTGCCGTCCGGGGGTATCTCAGCACTGAAGCTTTCTTT. Amino acid sequence: CAVRGYLSTEAFF.

This clone is deemed medium-sized (0.01 to 0.1%). The V call is TRBV5-1, the J call TRBJ2-7; 7 bases map to TRBD1. The V segment lost 3 bases and the J segment 6 bases; nucleotides outside the gene matches: 15. Germline CDR1 is SGHRS and CDR2 is YFSETQ. The CDR3 contains 16 residues. CDR3 DNA sequence: TGCGCCAGCAGCTCGGGGCGACAGGGCTTTTCGTTCGAGCAGTACTTC. Translation: CASSSGRQGFSFEQYF. The full variable domain, in which reference TRBV5-1 and TRBJ2-7 provide the parts outside the CDR3, is KAGVTQTPRYLIKTRGQQVTLSCSPISGHRSVSWYQQTPGQGLQFLFEYFSETQRNKGNFPGRFSGRQFSNSRSEMNVSTLELGDSALYLCASSSGRQGFSFEQYFGPGTRLTVT.

The rearrangement joins TRBV6-1 to TRBJ2-3; D is possibly TRBD1 or TRBD2 (6 bases each). Germline V gene data show CDR1 as MNHNS and CDR2 as SASEGT. The CDR3 runs 15 residues. The V and J ends lost 3 bases and 2 bases respectively, with 12 bases between them. CDR3: CASSDGGRDTDTQYF. The CDR3 DNA sequence: TGTGCCAGCAGTGACGGGGGCAGGGACACAGATACGCAGTATTTT.

This chain connects TRBV7-2 to TRBJ2-3; the D gene is possibly TRBD2 (6 bases). V was shortened by 5 bases and J by 3 bases, with 9 bases between the two germline ends. CDR3 length equals 13 residues. The germline V gene encodes CDR1 SGHTA and CDR2 FQGNSA. The CDR3, as DNA: TGTGCCAGCAGCGAGGGAGGTACAGATACGCAGTATTTT. This translates into CASSEGGTDTQYF.

V usage is TRBV18 and J usage is TRBJ2-3; possibly TRBD1 for D (5 bases). Germline values: CDR1 KGHSH, CDR2 LQKENI. Trimming stripped 1 base from V and 0 bases from J, with 8 bases between. The CDR3 runs 15 residues. CDR3 coding DNA: TGTGCCAGCTCACCACAGGGGATTAGCACAGATACGCAGTATTTT. This sequence encodes CASSPQGISTDTQYF.

This clone appeared once. The gene calls are TRBV19 and TRBJ1-1; 8 nucleotides line up with TRBD1. The V and J ends lost 5 bases and 1 base, in that order; junction bases with no gene match: 3. Germline lookup yields CDR1 LNHDA and CDR2 SQIVND (reference sequence). The CDR3 contains 14 residues. DNA of the CDR3: TGTGCCAGTAGTTGGGACAGGAAGAACACTGAAGCTTTCTTT. Encoded protein: CASSWDRKNTEAFF.

The rearrangement links TRBV18 to TRBJ2-1; a weak D match, TRBD1 (5 bases). CDR1 and CDR2 from the germline V gene are KGHSH and LQKENI. The CDR3 is made up of 18 amino acids. V lost 2 bases and J 1 base, leaving 18 bases between the germline ends. The CDR3 spells CASSPKGLSGLSYNEQFF. Here the CDR3 DNA reads TGTGCCAGCTCACCAAAGGGGTTGTCAGGGTTATCCTACAATGAGCAGTTCTTC. Drawing the rest from reference TRBV18 and TRBJ2-1, the complete variable domain is NAGVMQNPRHLVRRRGQEARLRCSPMKGHSHVYWYRQLPEEGLKFMVYLQKENIIDESGMPKERFSAEFPKEGPSILRIQQVVRGDSAAYFCASSPKGLSGLSYNEQFFGPGTRLTVL.

The chain is built from TRBV21-1 and TRBJ2-7; the DNA was not used to check the table's D call, TRBD1. TRBV21-1 is a known pseudogene. This CDR3 has 15 amino acids. CDR3 sequence (DNA): TGTGCCAGCAGCAAAGTTCAAGGGGCTAACTACGAGCAGTACTTC. Translating it yields CASSKVQGANYEQYF.

V usage is TRBV4-3 and J usage is TRBJ2-5, with TRBD1 matching 7 bases. CDR3 length: 14 amino acids. V lost 4 bases and J lost 5; bases outside the gene matches: 7. Germline CDR1 is LGHNA and CDR2 is YSLEER. Written as DNA, the CDR3 is TGCGCCAGCAGCCCCCGACAGGGTCAGGAGACCCAGTACTTC. Translation: CASSPRQGQETQYF.